A few counts support the clone carrying this T cell receptor (beta chain). The target antigen is unknown. The germline gives CDR1 DFQATT, CDR2 SNEGSKA (reference sequence). This CDR3 is 15 amino acids long. Trimming cost V 5 bases and J 7 bases; bases outside gene matches: 14. The data are from a study of blood T cells in healthy people across ages. Through a sample-barcoded 5' primer and a J-beta primer mix, a second PCR was run for roughly 7 to 12 cycles. TCRdb re-called the 5' RACE reads through MiXCR, storing one row per CDR3 protein. The data contain around 710,000 distinct CDR3 sequences, roughly 45% of them singletons. Study-level results: Expanded clonotype changes were possibly confounded by unknown donor CMV status. More naive CD4+ cells and higher diversity marked long-lived donors relative to aged donors.

The source is a woman aged 55-69 years in good health. J is TRBJ2-1 and V is TRBV20-1; 7 nucleotides align to TRBD2. The sequenced sample was blood. This chain's CDR3 is CSASQRKGLENEQFF. As DNA, the CDR3 is TGCAGTGCTTCACAACGAAAAGGACTAGAGAATGAGCAGTTCTTC.